The rows below give T cell receptor beta chains drawn from one sample of a study of T cell responses to AZD1222 COVID-19 vaccine. Produced via immunoSEQ multiplex PCR; TCRdb's table is partial and in-frame only. The sample holds more than 150,000 clones, approximately 86% seen once. Sequencing was performed on peripheral blood, taken on day 0 of AZD1222 vaccination. All receptors come from an adult in good health. Each CDR3 is given with its conserved first and last residue. A D gene is named only where the DNA matches it firmly. The size field is filled for only some rows; it gives once, few, many or a size class.

TRBV9	.	.	TRBJ2-7	TGTGCCAGCAGCGTAGCGGCTCAGGGGACGAGCGAGCAGTACTTC	CASSVAAQGTSEQYF
TRBV19	.	.	TRBJ1-6	TGTGCCAGTTCATACAGGCTAAATAATTCACCCCTCCACTTT	CASSYRLNNSPLHF
TRBV29-1	.	.	TRBJ2-2	TGCAGCGTTCTTGGGCAGGGACTCACCGGGGAGCTGTTTTTT	CSVLGQGLTGELFF
TRBV7-2	.	.	TRBJ1-1	TGTGCCAGCAGATACGATCAGGGGTGGGCCGCTGAAGCTTTCTTT	CASRYDQGWAAEAFF
TRBV19	.	.	TRBJ1-3	TGTGCCAGTAGACCCACGAGACGGGGAAACACCATATATTTT	CASRPTRRGNTIYF
TRBV4-3	.	.	TRBJ2-3	TGCGCCAGCAGCCAAGGGGGTACTAGCACAGATACGCAGTATTTT	CASSQGGTSTDTQYF
TRBV7-6	.	.	TRBJ2-7	TGTGCCAGCAGCTTAGGGAACGGGGGGCAAACCTACGAGCAGTACTTC	CASSLGNGGQTYEQYF
TRBV9	.	.	TRBJ2-7	TGTGCCAGCAGCGCTACCGGGACGAGAGCCTACGAGCAGTACTTC	CASSATGTRAYEQYF
TRBV28	.	.	TRBJ1-6	TGTGCCAGCAGTTTTGGGCAGGAAAATTCACCCCTCCACTTT	CASSFGQENSPLHF
TRBV19	TRBD1	.	TRBJ1-2	TGTGCCAGTACCCCGACAGGGTCGCATGGCTACACCTTC	CASTPTGSHGYTF
TRBV5-6	.	once	TRBJ1-1	TGTGCCAGCAGCTTGGAGTGGAACACTGAAGCTTTCTTT	CASSLEWNTEAFF
TRBV25-1	.	.	TRBJ1-3	TGTGCCAGCAGTGTCTCGATATCTGGAAACACCATATATTTT	CASSVSISGNTIYF
TRBV5-1	.	.	TRBJ1-4	TGCGCCAGCAGTGCACTGACGTCAACTAATGAAAAACTGTTTTTT	CASSALTSTNEKLFF
TRBV7-8	TRBD2	once	TRBJ2-2	TGTGCCAGCAGCTCCCTCGGACTAGCGGGAGGGGGGCACACCGGGGAGCTGTTTTTT	CASSSLGLAGGGHTGELFF
TRBV5-1	.	.	TRBJ2-1	TGCGCCAGCAGCCAAAGGACAGCGCCCAACTACAATGAGCAGTTCTTC	CASSQRTAPNYNEQFF
TRBV19	.	.	TRBJ2-6	TGTGCCAGTAGTATCTTTCGAGGGTCTGGGGCCAACGTCCTGACTTTC	CASSIFRGSGANVLTF
TRBV6-2/TRBV6-3	TRBD2	.	TRBJ2-7	TGTGCCAGCAGTTACCCTCCCCGACTAGCGGGAAGCTACGAGCAGTACTTC	CASSYPPRLAGSYEQYF
TRBV30	TRBD1	few	TRBJ1-2	TGTGCCTGGAACAGGGGTCGGGTCTATGGCTACACCTTC	CAWNRGRVYGYTF
TRBV6-1	TRBD1	.	TRBJ2-2	TGTGCCAGCAGTGACAGGGGGCTATTCACCGGGGAGCTGTTTTTT	CASSDRGLFTGELFF
TRBV27	.	.	TRBJ1-2	TGTGCCAGCAGTTCCGGTATGGGCGGCTACACCTTC	CASSSGMGGYTF
TRBV2	.	few	TRBJ1-1	TGTGCCAGCAGTGAAGGCGCCTCGATGAACACTGAAGCTTTCTTT	CASSEGASMNTEAFF
TRBV5-1	TRBD2	.	TRBJ2-3	TGCGCCAGCAAGACTAGCGGGGTTAGCACAGATACGCAGTATTTT	CASKTSGVSTDTQYF
TRBV28	.	.	TRBJ2-2	TGTGCCAGCAGTGGACTTACCGGGGAGCTGTTTTTT	CASSGLTGELFF
TRBV30	.	.	TRBJ1-4	TGTGCCCGAGGGGAGGCTAATGAAAAACTGTTTTTT	CARGEANEKLFF
TRBV7-8	TRBD1	.	TRBJ1-4	TGTGCCAGCACCCTCACCACGGGACAGGGAATTTGGACTAATGAAAAACTGTTTTTT	CASTLTTGQGIWTNEKLFF
TRBV7-3	.	.	TRBJ2-1	TGTGCCAGCAGCTTAACGAGTATGGCGGCGGAATACAATGAGCAGTTCTTC	CASSLTSMAAEYNEQFF
TRBV7-3	.	once	TRBJ2-1	TGTGCCAGCAGCCCGGGGCGAGCGGGTACCCACTTCTTC	CASSPGRAGTHFF
TRBV9	TRBD1	.	TRBJ1-1	TGTGCCAGCAGCCCCCGGGACAGAAGGACTGAAGCTTTCTTT	CASSPRDRRTEAFF
TRBV12-3/TRBV12-4	.	.	TRBJ2-3	TGTGCCAGCGGGGGGCTAGACACAGATACGCAGTATTTT	CASGGLDTDTQYF
TRBV6-5	.	.	TRBJ1-4	TGTGCCAGCAGTTACGGCTGGGGAGGAGGGAATGAAAAACTGTTTTTT	CASSYGWGGGNEKLFF
TRBV4-2	TRBD1	once	TRBJ1-1	TGTGCCAGCAGCCAAGTTCGGCAGGGGACAGCTGAAGCTTTCTTT	CASSQVRQGTAEAFF
TRBV28	.	.	TRBJ1-5	TGTGCCAGCAGAAAGCCAGGGTTACAAAGCAATCAGCCCCAGCATTTT	CASRKPGLQSNQPQHF
TRBV7-9	.	.	TRBJ2-7	TGTGCCAGCAGCTTTGTTGGGAGCTCCTACGAGCAGTACTTC	CASSFVGSSYEQYF
TRBV15	.	.	TRBJ1-2	TGTGCCACCAGCAGAGTCAGTAACTATGGCTACACCTTC	CATSRVSNYGYTF
TRBV19	.	.	TRBJ1-5	TGTGCCAGTGGAGCCTCCTCGGGGGGTAATAGCAATCAGCCCCAGCATTTT	CASGASSGGNSNQPQHF
TRBV7-9	.	.	TRBJ2-2	TGTGCCAGCAGCCCGGGACCAAACACCGGGGAGCTGTTTTTT	CASSPGPNTGELFF
TRBV19	TRBD2	.	TRBJ2-2	TGTGCCAGTAGTATCGGGGGGAGAGGCCTCGGGGAGCTGTTTTTT	CASSIGGRGLGELFF
TRBV5-1	TRBD1	.	TRBJ2-7	TGCGCCAGCAGCTCAAACGAGGGGACAGGGGGAACCCAGTACTTC	CASSSNEGTGGTQYF
TRBV9	.	.	TRBJ1-2	TGTGCCAGCAGCGGACAGAGGGCCTATGGCTACACCTTC	CASSGQRAYGYTF
TRBV19	.	.	TRBJ2-3	TGTGCCAGTAGTACATCCCGACCGACAGATACGCAGTATTTT	CASSTSRPTDTQYF
TRBV7-2	TRBD1	.	TRBJ2-4	TGTGCCAGCAGCACCCGACAGGGTCTTCAGTACTTC	CASSTRQGLQYF
TRBV6-5	.	.	TRBJ2-7	TGTGCCAGCTCGCCAAGGAGAAGCTCCTACGAGCAGTACTTC	CASSPRRSSYEQYF
TRBV6-5	TRBD1	few	TRBJ1-1	TGTGCCAGCAGCAGGGGGGACTACACTGAAGCTTTCTTT	CASSRGDYTEAFF